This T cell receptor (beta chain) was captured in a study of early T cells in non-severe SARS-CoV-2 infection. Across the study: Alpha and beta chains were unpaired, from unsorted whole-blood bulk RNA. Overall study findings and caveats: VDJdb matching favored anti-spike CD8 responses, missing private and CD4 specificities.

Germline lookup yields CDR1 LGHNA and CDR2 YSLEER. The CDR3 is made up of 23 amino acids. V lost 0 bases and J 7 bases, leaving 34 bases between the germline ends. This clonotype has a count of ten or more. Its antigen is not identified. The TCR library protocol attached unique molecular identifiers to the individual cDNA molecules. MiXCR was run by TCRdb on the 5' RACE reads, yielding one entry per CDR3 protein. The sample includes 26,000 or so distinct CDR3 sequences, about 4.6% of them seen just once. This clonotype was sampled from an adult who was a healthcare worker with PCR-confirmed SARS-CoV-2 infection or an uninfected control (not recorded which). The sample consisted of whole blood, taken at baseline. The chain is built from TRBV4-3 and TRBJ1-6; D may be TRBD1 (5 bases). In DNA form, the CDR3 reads TGCGCCAGCAGCCAAGATCTTGGGGGACCCAACCCTGGCCTTTTATTTGGAAATTCACCCCTCCACTTT. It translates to CASSQDLGGPNPGLLFGNSPLHF.